This T cell receptor beta chain came from a study of T cells in Graves' hyperthyroidism and ophthalmopathy (dated by TCRdb to the late 2010s). Broadly, across the study: Peripheral blood samples were taken at the time of initial diagnosis, prior to any treatment. A discovery cohort of about 100 patients, roughly 40 with Graves' ophthalmopathy and 55 to 60 with stable Graves' hyperthyroidism, was used to find distinguishing TCR V-J signatures. Whether ophthalmopathy could be predicted prospectively was tested in an independent validation cohort made up of 18 to 20 hyperthyroidism patients plus 17 patients who later progressed to ophthalmopathy. The 100 discovery patients were divided at random into training and test sets in a 7:3 ratio. The study also compared thyroid tissue and blood T-cell repertoires from more than 5 Graves' hyperthyroidism patients. After blood sampling, hyperthyroidism patients were treated with methimazole at a starting dose of 30 mg daily, and ophthalmopathy patients were treated with high-dose intravenous methylprednisolone. TCR Vbeta CDR3 sequencing of fewer than 150 peripheral blood samples (43 ophthalmopathy, some 75 hyperthyroidism and some 17 progressor patients) is reported in the paper. Overall results and qualifications from the work: No statistical method was used to set the sample size in advance, and investigators knew the group allocation. In validation, progression to ophthalmopathy was predicted by the model with 70% to 71% sensitivity and 72.22% specificity, a median of approximately 6.5 months before onset. Blood samples also contained most of the expanded thyroid clonotypes (frequency above 0.001), which suggests that blood repertoires may reflect thyroid immune responses. A 13 V-J signature model separated ophthalmopathy from stable hyperthyroidism, with around 91% sensitivity and roughly 81% specificity in cross-validation and 80%/75% in testing.

This clonotype has at least ten counts. Its antigen is unknown. No much larger clonotype is one base removed from it; base qualities were not supplied. The TCR beta CDR3 regions were amplified from the RNA transcripts. The first round of RT-PCR for the TCR CDR3 was performed with the HTBI primer set and the Qiagen OneStep RT-PCR kit. A second multiplex PCR round built the libraries, followed by size selection and purification. Libraries were sequenced paired-end with 100 bp reads on an Illumina HiSeq2000. The authors' pipeline ran thus. SOAPnuke was used to process the raw data, removing reads that contained adapters or uncalled bases, had a mean Phred below 15, or lacked an exact match to the constant primer or identifier. High-quality paired reads were merged with COPE v1.2.5, and unique nucleotide sequences were defined as clonotypes. Clonotypes were aligned to IMGT TRBV, TRBD and TRBJ reference segments using MiTCR v1.1. The analysis included only V-J combinations with a frequency above 0.0001, which together covered around 99% of the repertoires. The TCS score was defined as F50 (clonal expansion) divided by E x V (chaos), with BLOSUM62-based TCRdist calculated between CDR3 peptides within each V-J. Welch's t-statistics and random forest reduced around 520 V-J features to 13, which were used in a naive Bayes classifier (R e1071). TCRdb reanalyzed the raw reads on its own, using fastp at Q25 for trimming and MiXCR for clone calling, and kept in-frame beta chains. Every CDR3 protein is listed once, alongside the most common genes and DNA of its rows. The V and J calls and clone size are TCRdb's, not the authors'. This sample holds around 390,000 distinct CDR3 sequences; roughly 15% were observed only once. About 20% of the sample is held by the ten biggest clonotypes.

Moderately to severely active disease, a Clinical Activity Score of at least 3, a NOSPECS grade of at least 4, and a duration under 3 months were present in ophthalmopathy patients. Exclusion was applied to patients with uncontrolled infections, other autoimmune diseases, pregnancy or lactation. Diagnoses relied on clinical symptoms, serum thyroxine and TRAb, thyroid ultrasound and orbital computed tomography. PBMCs were isolated from 7.5 to 10 ml of fresh peripheral blood by Ficoll-Paque density gradient centrifugation. Total RNA was extracted with Trizol reagent, and quality was checked on an Agilent 2100 Bioanalyzer. The germline V gene provides CDR1 SGHVS and CDR2 FQNEAQ. CDR3 length: 17 amino acids, cysteine to phenylalanine. The entry retains the CDR3 DNA only, 51 bases that are in frame from base 1. The trim is 0 bases for V and 1 base for J, with a gap of 13 bases between the germline ends.

The rearranged chain carries TRBV7-8 and TRBJ1-5; the D gene assignment is ambiguous. Sequences were obtained from blood. This clonotype originated in a woman aged 25 to 39 with Graves' ophthalmopathy. The CDR3 amino acid sequence is: CASSLAVWGGSNQPQHF. The DNA reads as follows: TGTGCCAGCAGCTTAGCGGTGTGGGGTGGAAGCAATCAGCCCCAGCATTTT.